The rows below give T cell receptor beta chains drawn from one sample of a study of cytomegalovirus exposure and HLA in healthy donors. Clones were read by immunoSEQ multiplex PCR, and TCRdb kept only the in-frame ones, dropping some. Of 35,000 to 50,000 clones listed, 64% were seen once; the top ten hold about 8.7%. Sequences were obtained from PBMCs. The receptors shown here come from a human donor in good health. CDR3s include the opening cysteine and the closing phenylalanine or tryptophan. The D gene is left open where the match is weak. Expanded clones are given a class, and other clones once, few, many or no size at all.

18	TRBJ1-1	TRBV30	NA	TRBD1	TGTGCCTGGAGACCACTTCGTTACTGGGACAGCAAAAACACTGAAGCTTTCTTT	CAWRPLRYWDSKNTEAFF
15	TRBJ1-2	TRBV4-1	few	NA	TGCGCCAGCAGCCAAGGACCCCAGGGGACCTATGGCTACACCTTC	CASSQGPQGTYGYTF
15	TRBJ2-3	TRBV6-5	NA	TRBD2	TGTGCCAGCAGCCGTAGCGGGGGGTTGTCAGATACGCAGTATTTT	CASSRSGGLSDTQYF
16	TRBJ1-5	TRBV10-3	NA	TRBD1	TGTGCCATCAGCCACGGGGGGCAGGGGGCAAGGCAGCCCCAGCATTTT	CAISHGGQGARQPQHF
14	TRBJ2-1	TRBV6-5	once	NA	TGTGCCAGCAGTCCCGGGACTGGCTACAATGAGCAGTTCTTC	CASSPGTGYNEQFF
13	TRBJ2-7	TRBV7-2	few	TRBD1	TGTGCCAGCAGCTACGGGACAGTCTACGAGCAGTACTTC	CASSYGTVYEQYF
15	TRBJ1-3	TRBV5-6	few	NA	TGTGCCAGCAGCCGCAGTCCTAGCTCTGGAAACACCATATATTTT	CASSRSPSSGNTIYF
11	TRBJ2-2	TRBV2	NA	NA	TGTGCCACCCAGAACACCGGGGAGCTGTTTTTT	CATQNTGELFF
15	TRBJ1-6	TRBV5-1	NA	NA	TGCGCCAGCAGCTTGGATCGGCAGGGGCATTCACCCCTCCACTTT	CASSLDRQGHSPLHF
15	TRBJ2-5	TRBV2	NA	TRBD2	TGTGCCAGCAGGCGGCAGCGGGGGGGACAAGAGACCCAGTACTTC	CASRRQRGGQETQYF
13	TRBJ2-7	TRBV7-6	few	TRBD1	TGTGCCAGCAGCTTAGCGGGAGGGACAGGGAAAGTCTTC	CASSLAGGTGKVF
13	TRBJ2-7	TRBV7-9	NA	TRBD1	TGTGCCAGCAGCTTTTCGACAGGGTCCGAGCAGTACTTC	CASSFSTGSEQYF
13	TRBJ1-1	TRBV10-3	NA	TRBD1	TGTGCCACCGTAGGGACAGGTGTACCTGAAGCTTTCTTT	CATVGTGVPEAFF
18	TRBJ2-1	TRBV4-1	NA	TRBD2	TGCGCCAGCAGCCAAGATCGGGGAGCGGGGGGCCTCTACAATGAGCAGTTCTTC	CASSQDRGAGGLYNEQFF
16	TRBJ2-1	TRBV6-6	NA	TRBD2	TGTGCCAGCAGTCCGACTAGCGGGGGCTCCTACAATGAGCAGTTCTTC	CASSPTSGGSYNEQFF
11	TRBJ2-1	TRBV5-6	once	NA	TGTGCCACAGGGTGGCTGAATGAGCAGTTCTTC	CATGWLNEQFF
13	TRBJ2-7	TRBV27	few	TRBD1	TGTGCCAGCAGCTTGGTGACAGGGCACGAGCAGTACTTC	CASSLVTGHEQYF
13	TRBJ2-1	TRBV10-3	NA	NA	TGTGCCATCAGACCCGGACAGCAAGGGGAGCAGTTCTTC	CAIRPGQQGEQFF
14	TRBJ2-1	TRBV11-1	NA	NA	TGTGCCAGCCAAAAGGGGCACTCCTACAATGAGCAGTTCTTC	CASQKGHSYNEQFF
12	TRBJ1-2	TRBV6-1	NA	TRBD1	TGTGCCAGCACCGGGACAGTCTATGGCTACACCTTC	CASTGTVYGYTF
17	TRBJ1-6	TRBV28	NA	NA	TGTGCCAGCAGTTTATGGGGGTCTACCAGGGGCTATTCACCCCTCCACTTT	CASSLWGSTRGYSPLHF
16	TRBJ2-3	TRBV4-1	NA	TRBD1	TGCGCCAGCAGCCGGACGCTCACAGGGGTCGGAGATACGCAGTATTTT	CASSRTLTGVGDTQYF
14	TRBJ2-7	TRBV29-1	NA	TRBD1	TGCAGCGTGAAACGACAGGGGGCGGGCTACGAGCAGTACTTC	CSVKRQGAGYEQYF
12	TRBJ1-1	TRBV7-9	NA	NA	TGTGCCAGCAGCTCCGTTTACACTGAAGCTTTCTTT	CASSSVYTEAFF
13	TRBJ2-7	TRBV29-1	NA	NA	TGCAGCACGACGGGGGACAGCTCCTACGAGCAGTACTTC	CSTTGDSSYEQYF
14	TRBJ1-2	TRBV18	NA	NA	TGTGCCAGCTCACCATCGACAGACCGCTATGGCTACACCTTC	CASSPSTDRYGYTF